Below are 4 T cell receptor beta chains sequenced from a single sample in a study of early T cells in non-severe SARS-CoV-2 infection. TCRdb used MiXCR to reprocess the 5' RACE reads, holding one entry per CDR3 protein. Of approximately 110,000 distinct CDR3 sequences listed, 15% are singletons. Sample: whole blood. These receptors were obtained from an adult who was a healthcare worker with PCR-confirmed SARS-CoV-2 infection or an uninfected control (not recorded which).

This clonotype was observed a handful of times. The chain recombines TRBV20-1 with TRBJ1-2, with D hard to call. CDR3 length: 13 amino acids. The V end lost 3 bases, the J end lost 3 bases, and 11 bases lay between the germline ends. CDR1 DFQATT and CDR2 SNEGSKA come from the germline V gene (reference sequence). CDR3 loop: CSARREEDYGYTF. The CDR3 DNA is TGCAGTGCTAGGAGGGAAGAGGACTATGGCTACACCTTC.

This clonotype was counted a few times. The chain joins TRBV5-5 to TRBJ1-3; a possible D gene is TRBD1 (5 bases). CDR1 and CDR2 (germline): SGHKS, YYEKEE (reference sequence). This CDR3 is built from 16 residues. The V end lost 4 bases, the J end lost 2 bases, and 16 bases lay between the germline ends. CDR3 sequence (DNA): TGTGCCAGCAGCGCTACCGGGACTCCAGCTGGAAACACCATATATTTT. It encodes CASSATGTPAGNTIYF. Drawing the rest from reference TRBV5-5 and TRBJ1-3, the complete variable domain is DAGVTQSPTHLIKTRGQQVTLRCSPISGHKSVSWYQQVLGQGPQFIFQYYEKEERGRGNFPDRFSARQFPNYSSELNVNALLLGDSALYLCASSATGTPAGNTIYFGEGSWLTVV.

In its sample, this clonotype was seen a few times. J is TRBJ1-6 and V is TRBV3-1, with D possibly TRBD1 on 6 matching bases. Deletions cut 4 bases from V and 3 bases from J, with 7 bases between. This CDR3 is 14 amino acids long. CDR1 is LGHDT and CDR2 is YNNKEL in the germline V gene (reference sequence). CDR3 loop: CASSPGDYNSPLHF. CDR3 in DNA: TGTGCCAGCAGCCCAGGGGACTATAATTCACCCCTCCACTTT.

This clonotype was seen more than once but under ten times. The V gene is TRBV13, the J gene TRBJ2-2; 8 bases are shared with TRBD2. This CDR3 comprises 17 residues. Trimming cost V 3 bases and J 5 bases; bases outside gene matches: 11. CDR1 is PRHDT and CDR2 is FYEKMQ in the germline V gene (reference sequence). This CDR3 is CASSFLRAGGFTGELFF. The CDR3 DNA follows: TGTGCCAGCAGCTTCCTCCGGGCGGGGGGATTTACCGGGGAGCTGTTTTTT.